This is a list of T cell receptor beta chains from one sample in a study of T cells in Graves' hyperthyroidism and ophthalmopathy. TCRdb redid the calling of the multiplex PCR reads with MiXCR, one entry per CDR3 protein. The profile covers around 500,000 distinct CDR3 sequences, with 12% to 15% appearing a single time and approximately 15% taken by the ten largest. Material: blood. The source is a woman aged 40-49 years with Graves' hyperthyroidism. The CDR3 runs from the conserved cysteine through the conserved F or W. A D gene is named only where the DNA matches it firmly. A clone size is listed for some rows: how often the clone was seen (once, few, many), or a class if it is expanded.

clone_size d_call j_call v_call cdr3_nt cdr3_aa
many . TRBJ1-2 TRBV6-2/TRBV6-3 TGTGCCAGCAGTCCGGACCGCTATGGCTACACCTTC CASSPDRYGYTF
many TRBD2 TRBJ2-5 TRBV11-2 TGTGCCTGCGGGGGGCTAAGGGAGACCCAGTACTTC CACGGLRETQYF
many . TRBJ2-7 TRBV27 TGTGCCAGCAGTTTATGGGGGGACGGCTACGAGCAGTACTTC CASSLWGDGYEQYF
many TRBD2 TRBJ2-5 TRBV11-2 TGTGCCAGCAGCTATACCGGGACTAGCAAAGAGACCCAGTACTTC CASSYTGTSKETQYF
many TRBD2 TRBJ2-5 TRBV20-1 TGCAGTGCTAACCTCGGGACTAGCGGGAGTAAGACCCAGTACTTC CSANLGTSGSKTQYF
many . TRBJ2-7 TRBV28 TGTGCCAGCACCCCGGTTGACAAGGTGGTTGAGGAGCAGTACTTC CASTPVDKVVEEQYF
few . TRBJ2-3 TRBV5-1 TGCGCCAGCAGTTTTGGACAGTGGGGAGATACGCAGTATTTT CASSFGQWGDTQYF
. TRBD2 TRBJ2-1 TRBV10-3 TGTGCCATCAGTGAGCAGTCTAGCGGGGTCTCAGATGAGCAGTTCTTC CAISEQSSGVSDEQFF
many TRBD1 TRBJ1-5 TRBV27 TGTGCCAGCAGTTCATACAGGGGAGGTCAGCCCCAGCATTTT CASSSYRGGQPQHF
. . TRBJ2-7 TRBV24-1 TGTGCCACCAGTGACAACTCCGGGACTGTCCCCTACGAGCAGTACTTC CATSDNSGTVPYEQYF
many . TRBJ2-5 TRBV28 TGTGCCAGTCGGACTCCCTGGGGGGTAGAAGAGACCCAGTACTTC CASRTPWGVEETQYF
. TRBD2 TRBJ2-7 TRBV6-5 TGTGCCAGCAGTTGGCGAGTATTCGGCGGGGGGGGGGGGCCGCACGAGCAGTACTTC CASSWRVFGGGGGPHEQYF
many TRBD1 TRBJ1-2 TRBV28 TGTGCCAGCAGTCGAACGGACAGGGTCTATGGCTACACCTTC CASSRTDRVYGYTF
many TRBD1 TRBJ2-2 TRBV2 TGTGCCAGCACTGGGACAGGGGGAAGCACCGGGGAGCTGTTTTTT CASTGTGGSTGELFF
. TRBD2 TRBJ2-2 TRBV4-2 TGTGCCAGCAGCCAAGAGACTAGCGGGATTTCGGGCTATGCCGGGGAGCTGTTTTTT CASSQETSGISGYAGELFF
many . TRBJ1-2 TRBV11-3 TGTGCCAGCAGCTTAGCTGGCCTAGGAGGCTACACCTTC CASSLAGLGGYTF
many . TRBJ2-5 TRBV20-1 TGCAGTGCCAATGATGAGTTAGAGACCCAGTACTTC CSANDELETQYF
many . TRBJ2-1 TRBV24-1 TGTGCCACCAGACCCGCCGGGGCGGGCTCCTACAATGAGCAGTTCTTC CATRPAGAGSYNEQFF
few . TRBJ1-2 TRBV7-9 TGTGCCAGCAGCTTAGCCGATCCCTCCCTTGGCGGAGCTAACTATGGCTACACCTTC CASSLADPSLGGANYGYTF
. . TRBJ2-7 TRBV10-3 TGTGCCGCCTTGGGCGGGATGGCCTACGAGCAGTACTTC CAALGGMAYEQYF
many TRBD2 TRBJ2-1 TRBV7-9 TGTGCCAGCAGCGTAGCGGGTATCGGGAATGAGCAGTTCTTC CASSVAGIGNEQFF
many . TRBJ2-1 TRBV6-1 TGTGCCAGCAGTGAAGCGGTAGCCGGGCAGTTCTTC CASSEAVAGQFF
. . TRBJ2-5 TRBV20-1 TGCAGTGCTAGGGGGAACGAAAAGACCCAGTACTTC CSARGNEKTQYF
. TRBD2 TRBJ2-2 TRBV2 TGTGCCAGCACCGGACGGACTAGCCCCACCGGGGAGCTGTTTTTT CASTGRTSPTGELFF
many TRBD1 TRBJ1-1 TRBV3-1 TGTGCCAGCAGGGCGCAGGGGGGGATTGAAGCTTTCTTT CASRAQGGIEAFF